The rows below give T cell receptor beta chains drawn from one sample of a study of T cells in Graves' hyperthyroidism and ophthalmopathy. In TCRdb, the multiplex PCR reads were re-called with MiXCR into one record per CDR3 protein. Seen here are approximately 530,000 distinct CDR3 sequences, 16% observed once, and the top ten hold about 20%. Sequenced sample: blood. The origin of the receptors is a woman aged 18-30 years with Graves' hyperthyroidism. Both conserved end residues are part of each CDR3. A D gene is named only where the DNA matches it firmly. Rows give clone size only sometimes, using once, few, many, or a class for an expanded clone.

>TRBJ1-6|.|.|TRBV6-2/TRBV6-3
CASRLGAGRNSPLHF
TGTGCCAGCAGATTGGGTGCAGGGCGCAATTCACCCCTCCACTTT
>TRBJ2-5|.|many|TRBV2
CASSEGGNWETQYF
TGTGCCAGCAGTGAAGGGGGGAATTGGGAGACCCAGTACTTC
>TRBJ1-1|TRBD1|.|TRBV20-1
CSARGTGAMNTEAFF
TGCAGTGCTAGAGGGACAGGGGCTATGAACACTGAAGCTTTCTTT
>TRBJ1-4|.|.|TRBV7-2
CASSGSGRGGEKLFF
TGTGCCAGCAGCGGTTCCGGCAGGGGCGGTGAAAAACTGTTTTTT
>TRBJ2-1|.|few|TRBV6-2/TRBV6-3
CASSPYDKGEQFF
TGTGCCAGCAGCCCATACGATAAGGGTGAGCAGTTCTTC
>TRBJ2-1|.|many|TRBV13
CASSLGRVSYNEQFF
TGTGCCAGCAGCTTAGGTCGGGTATCCTACAATGAGCAGTTCTTC
>TRBJ2-6|TRBD1|few|TRBV11-2
CASRRTGGGHSGANVLTF
TGTGCCAGCCGTCGGACAGGGGGGGGTCACTCTGGGGCCAACGTCCTGACTTTC
>TRBJ1-5|.|many|TRBV27
CASSSWGKGVSNQPQHF
TGTGCCAGCAGTTCGTGGGGTAAGGGAGTGTCCAATCAGCCCCAGCATTTT
>TRBJ2-7|.|.|TRBV5-1
CASSFRLTPGPTTNEQYF
TGCGCCAGCAGCTTTCGTCTAACCCCGGGACCCACCACCAACGAGCAGTACTTC
>TRBJ1-1|TRBD1|few|TRBV6-2/TRBV6-3
CASRTQGAYTEAFF
TGTGCCAGCAGAACGCAGGGGGCTTACACTGAAGCTTTCTTT
>TRBJ2-7|.|many|TRBV28
CASSGGGWGSSYEQYF
TGTGCCAGCAGTGGTGGGGGGTGGGGGAGCTCCTACGAGCAGTACTTC
>TRBJ2-2|.|few|TRBV6-1
CASNPGRGPGVGTGELFF
TGTGCCAGCAATCCCGGGAGAGGGCCGGGGGTGGGGACCGGGGAGCTGTTTTTT
>TRBJ2-3|TRBD2|.|TRBV7-9
CATNSGRVSTDTQYF
TGTGCCACCAATAGCGGGAGGGTGAGCACAGATACGCAGTATTTT
>TRBJ2-5|TRBD2|.|TRBV10-1
CASSERLAGGETQYF
TGCGCCAGCAGCGAACGACTAGCGGGAGGGGAGACCCAGTACTTC
>TRBJ1-2|.|.|TRBV12-3/TRBV12-4
CASTRTSASYGYTF
TGTGCCAGCACCAGGACTTCGGCCAGCTATGGCTACACCTTC
>TRBJ1-3|.|few|TRBV27
CASSSLGPLSGNTIYF
TGTGCCAGCAGTTCCCTGGGACCCCTCTCTGGAAACACCATATATTTT
>TRBJ1-1|.|many|TRBV2
CASSVAGIAFF
TGTGCCAGCAGTGTGGCAGGGATAGCTTTCTTT
>TRBJ2-2|TRBD2|.|TRBV14
CASSPPPTSGSITGELFF
TGTGCCAGCAGCCCCCCTCCGACTAGCGGGAGCATCACCGGGGAGCTGTTTTTT
>TRBJ2-7|.|many|TRBV5-1
CASSSASYEQYF
TGTGCCAGCAGCTCGGCCTCCTACGAGCAGTACTTC
>TRBJ1-1|.|few|TRBV12-3/TRBV12-4
CASSEGGGLEAFF
TGTGCCAGCTCCGAGGGGGGAGGTCTCGAAGCTTTCTTT
>TRBJ1-5|.|many|TRBV12-5
CASGLTGSQPQHF
TGTGCTAGTGGTTTGACCGGTTCGCAGCCCCAGCATTTT
>TRBJ2-1|TRBD1|few|TRBV6-2/TRBV6-3
CASRYMGQGLKNEQFF
TGTGCCAGCAGATATATGGGACAGGGGCTTAAAAATGAGCAGTTCTTC
>TRBJ2-3|.|.|TRBV28
CASSLAEWESDTQYF
TGTGCCAGCAGTTTAGCCGAATGGGAGTCAGATACGCAGTATTTT
>TRBJ2-1|TRBD2|few|TRBV2
CASRKSRGSSYNEQFF
TGTGCCAGCAGGAAGTCTCGCGGGAGCTCCTACAATGAGCAGTTCTTC
>TRBJ2-4|.|.|TRBV6-1
CASSETGGDKNIQYF
TGTGCCAGCAGTGAAACAGGGGGGGACAAAAACATTCAGTACTTC
>TRBJ1-6|.|many|TRBV7-2
CASSLGEGLFSPLHF
TGTGCCAGCAGCTTAGGTGAGGGGTTGTTTTCACCCCTCCACTTT